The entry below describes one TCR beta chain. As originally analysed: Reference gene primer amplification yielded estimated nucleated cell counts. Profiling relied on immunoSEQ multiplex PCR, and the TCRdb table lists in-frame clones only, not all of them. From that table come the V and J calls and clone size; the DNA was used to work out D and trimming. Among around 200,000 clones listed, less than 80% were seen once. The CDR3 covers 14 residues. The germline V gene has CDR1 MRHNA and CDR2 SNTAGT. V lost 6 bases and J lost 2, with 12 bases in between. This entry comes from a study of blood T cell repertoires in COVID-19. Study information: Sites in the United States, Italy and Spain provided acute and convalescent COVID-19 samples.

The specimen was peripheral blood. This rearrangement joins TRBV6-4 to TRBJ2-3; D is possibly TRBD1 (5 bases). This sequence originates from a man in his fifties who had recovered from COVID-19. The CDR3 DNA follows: TGTGCCAGCAGCGAAGGACACTTCACAGATACGCAGTATTTT. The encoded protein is CASSEGHFTDTQYF.